This TCR beta chain was documented in a study of human T cells and chemical hapten exposure. Study as a whole: Yields of TCR per sample differed, chiefly owing to small differences in pooled library volume.

For the library, individual cDNA molecules each received unique molecular identifiers. In the authors' methods: Across samples, TCR counts had a median of about 92,000 and ranged from 23,224 to 690,600. TCRdb reprocessed the 5' RACE reads via MiXCR and lists one record per CDR3 protein. It is TCRdb's table, rather than the study itself, that gives the V and J calls and clone size. The table shows under 150,000 distinct CDR3 sequences, with approximately 20% occurring only once. General observations from the study: Counts of TCRs above 1 in 1000 frequency stayed unchanged with DPC sensitization.

Total RNA was isolated from unfractionated whole blood. CDR3 length equals 14 residues. Germline CDR1 reads MNHEY; CDR2 reads SVGAGI. V lost 2 bases, J lost 5 bases, and 13 bases lay in between. In its sample, this clonotype was seen a few times. The antigen is not known. The TCR was taken from a human donor in good health. The chain recombines TRBV6-5 with TRBJ2-7, with TRBD1 as a possible D gene (5 bases). DNA for the CDR3: TGTGCCAGCAGTTACCGGGCAGGGCAGAACGAGCAGTACTTC. Translation: CASSYRAGQNEQYF.